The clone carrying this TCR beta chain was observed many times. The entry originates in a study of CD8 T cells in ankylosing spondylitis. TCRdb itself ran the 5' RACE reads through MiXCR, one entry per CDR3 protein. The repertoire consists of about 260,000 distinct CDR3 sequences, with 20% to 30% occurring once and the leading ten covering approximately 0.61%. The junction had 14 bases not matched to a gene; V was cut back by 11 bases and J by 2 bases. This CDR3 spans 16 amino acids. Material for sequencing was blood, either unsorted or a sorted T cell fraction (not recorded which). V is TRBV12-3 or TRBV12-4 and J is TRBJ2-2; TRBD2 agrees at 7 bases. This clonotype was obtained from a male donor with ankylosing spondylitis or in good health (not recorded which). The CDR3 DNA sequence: TGTGCCGGGGGGGACGGTCCTGGGTTCAACACCGGGGAGCTGTTTTTT. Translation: CAGGDGPGFNTGELFF.